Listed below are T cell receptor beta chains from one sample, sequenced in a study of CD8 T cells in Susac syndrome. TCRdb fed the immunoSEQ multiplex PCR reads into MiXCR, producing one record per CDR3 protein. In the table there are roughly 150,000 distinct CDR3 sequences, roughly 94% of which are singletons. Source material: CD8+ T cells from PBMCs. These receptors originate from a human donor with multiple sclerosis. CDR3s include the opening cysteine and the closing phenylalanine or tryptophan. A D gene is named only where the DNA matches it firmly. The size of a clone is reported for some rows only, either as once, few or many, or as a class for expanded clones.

DNA: TGTGCCACCAGCAGCCGGACAGGGCAAGGTTCACCCCTCCACTTT
CDR3: CATSSRTGQGSPLHF
size: NA
D: TRBD1
J: TRBJ1-6
V: TRBV15

DNA: TGTGCCAGCAGCTCGGGACTTTCCTCCTACGAGCAGTACTTC
CDR3: CASSSGLSSYEQYF
size: NA
D: NA
J: TRBJ2-7
V: TRBV13

DNA: TGTGCCAGCAGTCTTCTCCTTAGGACAGGGGGAGACGAGCAGTACTTC
CDR3: CASSLLLRTGGDEQYF
size: NA
D: TRBD1
J: TRBJ2-7
V: TRBV28

DNA: TGCAGTGCCCCAGGGGGACCGGGACAGGGTTATTCACCCCTCCACTTT
CDR3: CSAPGGPGQGYSPLHF
size: NA
D: TRBD1
J: TRBJ1-6
V: TRBV20-1

DNA: TGTGCCAGCACTAGCGGGGGGCTTATTGAGCAGTTCTTC
CDR3: CASTSGGLIEQFF
size: NA
D: TRBD2
J: TRBJ2-1
V: TRBV25-1

DNA: TGTGCCAGCAGTGTGTCGATCCCGGGACAGGGTAGCTACACCTTC
CDR3: CASSVSIPGQGSYTF
size: NA
D: TRBD1
J: TRBJ1-2
V: TRBV25-1

DNA: TGTGCCAGCAGTTACACTGGGGCCAACGTCCTGACTTTC
CDR3: CASSYTGANVLTF
size: NA
D: NA
J: TRBJ2-6
V: TRBV6-5

DNA: TGTGCCAGCAGTTCCGCCCGGGACTGGGAGGTAGGAGGCTACACCTTC
CDR3: CASSSARDWEVGGYTF
size: NA
D: NA
J: TRBJ1-2
V: TRBV27

DNA: TGTGCCAGCAGTTACCAACGGACAGGGGCTCTCTACAATGAGCAGTTCTTC
CDR3: CASSYQRTGALYNEQFF
size: NA
D: TRBD1
J: TRBJ2-1
V: TRBV6-2/TRBV6-3

DNA: TGTGCCAGCAGTCACGGACCCCTTAAGGAAAAACTGTTTTTT
CDR3: CASSHGPLKEKLFF
size: NA
D: NA
J: TRBJ1-4
V: TRBV6-6

DNA: TGCGCCAGCAGTCGGTCTTTGTCGGCGAAAGAGACCCAGTACTTC
CDR3: CASSRSLSAKETQYF
size: NA
D: NA
J: TRBJ2-5
V: TRBV4-1

DNA: TGTGCTAGTGGTTTCGAGGGGACCGAGCAGTACTTC
CDR3: CASGFEGTEQYF
size: NA
D: NA
J: TRBJ2-7
V: TRBV12-5

DNA: TGTGCCAGCAGTAGCAGGGGAGTTAACACCGGGGAGCTGTTTTTT
CDR3: CASSSRGVNTGELFF
size: once
D: NA
J: TRBJ2-2
V: TRBV28

DNA: TGCAGTGCTTGGACCAGCCTAAATGGCTACACCTTC
CDR3: CSAWTSLNGYTF
size: NA
D: NA
J: TRBJ1-2
V: TRBV20-1

DNA: TGTGCCAGCAGTTTATCGGGCGGGACACCGAAGGCCGAGCAGTACTTC
CDR3: CASSLSGGTPKAEQYF
size: NA
D: NA
J: TRBJ2-7
V: TRBV27

DNA: TGTGCCAGCAGCGTAGGCGGTAGACCACAAGAGACCCAGTACTTC
CDR3: CASSVGGRPQETQYF
size: few
D: NA
J: TRBJ2-5
V: TRBV9

DNA: TGTGCCAGCATTTTCATCGGGCGGGGGGGCCAGCAAAATGAGCAGTTCTTC
CDR3: CASIFIGRGGQQNEQFF
size: NA
D: TRBD2
J: TRBJ2-1
V: TRBV6-5

DNA: TGTGCCAGCAGCTTAGGGATTGCGAGCTCCTACAATGAGCAGTTCTTC
CDR3: CASSLGIASSYNEQFF
size: NA
D: NA
J: TRBJ2-1
V: TRBV13

DNA: TGTGCCTGGGCCTCGGGAGGGGCGTTAAGTGGCTACACCTTC
CDR3: CAWASGGALSGYTF
size: NA
D: NA
J: TRBJ1-2
V: TRBV30

DNA: TGCAGTGCGCAGGGGCAGGAGTCCTACGAGCAGTACTTC
CDR3: CSAQGQESYEQYF
size: NA
D: NA
J: TRBJ2-7
V: TRBV20-1

DNA: TGTGCCAGCAGCTCCCGAGGGCAATTTGAAGCTTTCTTT
CDR3: CASSSRGQFEAFF
size: NA
D: NA
J: TRBJ1-1
V: TRBV13

DNA: TGCGCCAGCAGCCCGGAAGAGTTCCCCTACGAGCAGTACTTC
CDR3: CASSPEEFPYEQYF
size: NA
D: NA
J: TRBJ2-7
V: TRBV4-1

DNA: TGTGCCAGCAGCCCGAGTGTTGGACGCAATCAGCCCCAGCATTTT
CDR3: CASSPSVGRNQPQHF
size: NA
D: NA
J: TRBJ1-5
V: TRBV3-1

DNA: TGTGCCAGCAGTTCCCCGCTATCGGGACCACTTGGAGGTAATGAGCAGTTCTTC
CDR3: CASSSPLSGPLGGNEQFF
size: NA
D: NA
J: TRBJ2-1
V: TRBV6-5

DNA: TGTGCCAGCGGGGCTAGCGGGTTAAATGAGCAGTTCTTC
CDR3: CASGASGLNEQFF
size: NA
D: TRBD2
J: TRBJ2-1
V: TRBV16

DNA: TGTGCCAGCAGCCCTCGGGACAGGCGGTACTATGGCTACACCTTC
CDR3: CASSPRDRRYYGYTF
size: NA
D: TRBD1
J: TRBJ1-2
V: TRBV3-1

DNA: TGTGCCAGCAGCCTGGGGGCTAGCGGGGGGCCCCAAGAGACCCAGTACTTC
CDR3: CASSLGASGGPQETQYF
size: NA
D: TRBD2
J: TRBJ2-5
V: TRBV12-3/TRBV12-4

DNA: TGTGCCAGCAGCCAAGATTGGGCTAGCGGGGGGCGGAGCTCCTACAATGAGCAGTTCTTC
CDR3: CASSQDWASGGRSSYNEQFF
size: NA
D: TRBD2
J: TRBJ2-1
V: TRBV3-1

DNA: TGTGCCAGCAGCCCCCGACAGGGGGGCGAGCAGTTCTTC
CDR3: CASSPRQGGEQFF
size: NA
D: TRBD1
J: TRBJ2-1
V: TRBV9

DNA: TGCAGTGCTACACTCGGGACACCGAGCTCTGGGGCCAACGTCCTGACTTTC
CDR3: CSATLGTPSSGANVLTF
size: NA
D: NA
J: TRBJ2-6
V: TRBV20-1

DNA: TGTGCCACCAGTGATGCCGGGACAGAGTCCTACGAGCAGTACTTC
CDR3: CATSDAGTESYEQYF
size: NA
D: TRBD1
J: TRBJ2-7
V: TRBV24-1

DNA: TGCAGCGTCGCTTCGCTCTCCTACGAGCAGTACTTC
CDR3: CSVASLSYEQYF
size: NA
D: NA
J: TRBJ2-7
V: TRBV29-1

DNA: TGCGCCAGCAGCCAAGATGTCGGGGGGCATCAGCCCCAGCATTTT
CDR3: CASSQDVGGHQPQHF
size: NA
D: NA
J: TRBJ1-5
V: TRBV4-1

DNA: TGTGCCAGCAGCGTAGGGGGGAGGCAGGGCTACAATGAGCAGTTCTTC
CDR3: CASSVGGRQGYNEQFF
size: NA
D: NA
J: TRBJ2-1
V: TRBV9

DNA: TGTGCCAGCAGCCAAGCCAGGGGCAATCAGCCCCAGCATTTT
CDR3: CASSQARGNQPQHF
size: NA
D: NA
J: TRBJ1-5
V: TRBV14

DNA: TGTGCCAGCAACCTTCCCGGGACTAGCGTTACCGGGGAGCTGTTTTTT
CDR3: CASNLPGTSVTGELFF
size: NA
D: TRBD2
J: TRBJ2-2
V: TRBV2

DNA: TGTGCCAGTAGTCCGGGACAGTCCTACGAGCAGTACTTC
CDR3: CASSPGQSYEQYF
size: NA
D: TRBD1
J: TRBJ2-7
V: TRBV19

DNA: TGTGCCAGTAACCAGGGCTTCGGGACTGAAGCTTTCTTT
CDR3: CASNQGFGTEAFF
size: NA
D: NA
J: TRBJ1-1
V: TRBV9

DNA: TGCGCCAGCAGTGAGTCAGGCCTCGGCCCAGATACGCAGTATTTT
CDR3: CASSESGLGPDTQYF
size: NA
D: NA
J: TRBJ2-3
V: TRBV10-1

DNA: TGCGCCAGCAGCCAGGACGGGACAGGGGAGAGGAATGAGCAGTTCTTC
CDR3: CASSQDGTGERNEQFF
size: NA
D: TRBD1
J: TRBJ2-1
V: TRBV4-3

DNA: TGTGCCAGCAGCCCGACCGACCGCCTGGATGGCTACACCTTC
CDR3: CASSPTDRLDGYTF
size: NA
D: NA
J: TRBJ1-2
V: TRBV11-2

DNA: TGTGCCACCAGCAGATTTAGGACAGGGAGTAATCAGCCCCAGCATTTT
CDR3: CATSRFRTGSNQPQHF
size: NA
D: TRBD1
J: TRBJ1-5
V: TRBV15

DNA: TGCGGGACAGGGGATTACGAGCAGTACTTC
CDR3: CGTGDYEQYF
size: NA
D: TRBD1
J: TRBJ2-7
V: TRBV6-6

DNA: TGTGCCACCAGCAACACGGTCGGAGCGGGGGCTCAAGAGACCCAGTACTTC
CDR3: CATSNTVGAGAQETQYF
size: NA
D: TRBD2
J: TRBJ2-5
V: TRBV15

DNA: TGCAGTGCTAGTGGGGCAATTGAGAATTCACCCCTCCACTTT
CDR3: CSASGAIENSPLHF
size: once
D: NA
J: TRBJ1-6
V: TRBV20-1

DNA: TGTGCTAGTGGTACCGGACACTACAATGAGCAGTTCTTC
CDR3: CASGTGHYNEQFF
size: NA
D: NA
J: TRBJ2-1
V: TRBV12-5

DNA: TGTGCCAGCAGCGGTGGCACTACCGGGACCTTCGAACGTGGGAACACAGATACGCAGTATTTT
CDR3: CASSGGTTGTFERGNTDTQYF
size: NA
D: NA
J: TRBJ2-3
V: TRBV13

DNA: TGTGCCAGCAGTTTATCGAGGGGTGAGCAGTTCTTC
CDR3: CASSLSRGEQFF
size: NA
D: NA
J: TRBJ2-1
V: TRBV27

DNA: TGCGCCAGCAGCCGACAGAAAACGAACACCGGGGAGCTGTTTTTT
CDR3: CASSRQKTNTGELFF
size: NA
D: NA
J: TRBJ2-2
V: TRBV4-1

DNA: TGCAGCGTTGAAGATCGAGCGGGGACCCCCTTC
CDR3: CSVEDRAGTPF
size: NA
D: NA
J: TRBJ1-2
V: TRBV29-1

DNA: TGCAGCGTTGAAGATGACCGGGACAGTGCCTCCTACGAGCAGTACTTC
CDR3: CSVEDDRDSASYEQYF
size: NA
D: TRBD1
J: TRBJ2-7
V: TRBV29-1